Listed below are T cell receptor beta chains from one sample, sequenced in a study of shared clonotypes between healthy human individuals. TCRdb keeps only in-frame clones here, not all; method: immunoSEQ multiplex PCR. The table records about 490,000 clones, 78% of them present only once. Material: PBMCs. The receptors here all came from a woman aged 40 to 50 in good health. Some clones in this sample may be carry-over from other donors' samples. Each CDR3 is given with its conserved first and last residue. The order of the fields is V gene, clone size, D gene, J gene, CDR3 protein, CDR3 DNA. A D gene is named only where the DNA matches it firmly. Expanded clones get a size class; other rows say once, few or many, or leave the size out.

v_gene: TRBV5-8; abundance: NA; d_gene: NA; j_gene: TRBJ1-3; CDR3aa: CASSLRDGYSGNTIYF; CDR3nt: TGTGCCAGCAGCCTACGGGACGGCTACTCTGGAAACACCATATATTTT
v_gene: TRBV11-3; abundance: NA; d_gene: TRBD2; j_gene: TRBJ2-1; CDR3aa: CASSRSGSYNEQFF; CDR3nt: TGTGCCAGCAGCCGCAGCGGGAGTTACAATGAGCAGTTCTTC
v_gene: TRBV18; abundance: NA; d_gene: TRBD1; j_gene: TRBJ1-3; CDR3aa: CASSPGQGAGNTIYF; CDR3nt: TGTGCCAGCTCCCCCGGACAGGGGGCTGGAAACACCATATATTTT
v_gene: TRBV7-2; abundance: NA; d_gene: TRBD2; j_gene: TRBJ2-1; CDR3aa: CASSLLWASGSLDNEQFF; CDR3nt: TGTGCCAGCAGCTTATTGTGGGCTAGCGGGAGTTTAGACAATGAGCAGTTCTTC
v_gene: TRBV2; abundance: NA; d_gene: NA; j_gene: TRBJ2-7; CDR3aa: CASEFGGDRNEQYF; CDR3nt: TGTGCCAGCGAGTTCGGAGGGGATAGGAACGAGCAGTACTTC
v_gene: TRBV27; abundance: NA; d_gene: TRBD2; j_gene: TRBJ2-4; CDR3aa: CASSLAGVGNIQYF; CDR3nt: TGTGCCAGCAGCCTAGCGGGAGTGGGTAACATTCAGTACTTC
v_gene: TRBV9; abundance: NA; d_gene: NA; j_gene: TRBJ2-7; CDR3aa: CASSPPASDYEQYF; CDR3nt: TGTGCCAGCAGCCCGCCGGCGTCCGACTACGAGCAGTACTTC
v_gene: TRBV7-7; abundance: few; d_gene: NA; j_gene: TRBJ2-2; CDR3aa: CASSARRIGQGTGELFF; CDR3nt: TGTGCTAGCAGCGCGCGTCGGATCGGTCAGGGCACCGGGGAGCTGTTTTTT
v_gene: TRBV5-1; abundance: NA; d_gene: TRBD2; j_gene: TRBJ2-1; CDR3aa: CASTSSGRASANEQFF; CDR3nt: TGCGCCAGCACCTCTAGCGGGAGGGCCTCGGCCAATGAGCAGTTCTTC
v_gene: TRBV27; abundance: NA; d_gene: NA; j_gene: TRBJ1-1; CDR3aa: CASSWYSDTEAFF; CDR3nt: TGTGCCAGCAGTTGGTACAGTGATACTGAAGCTTTCTTT
v_gene: TRBV28; abundance: NA; d_gene: NA; j_gene: TRBJ2-7; CDR3aa: CASSVRNEQYF; CDR3nt: TGTGCCAGCAGTGTGAGGAACGAGCAGTACTTC
v_gene: TRBV18; abundance: NA; d_gene: NA; j_gene: TRBJ1-4; CDR3aa: CASSQAVTNEKLFF; CDR3nt: TGTGCCAGCTCACAGGCGGTAACTAATGAAAAACTGTTTTTT
v_gene: TRBV5-4; abundance: NA; d_gene: TRBD2; j_gene: TRBJ2-2; CDR3aa: CASSLLTSGSPSTGELFF; CDR3nt: TGTGCCAGCAGCTTATTAACTAGCGGGAGCCCATCTACCGGGGAGCTGTTTTTT
v_gene: TRBV30; abundance: NA; d_gene: NA; j_gene: TRBJ1-5; CDR3aa: CAWRGERDQPQHF; CDR3nt: TGTGCCTGGAGGGGCGAAAGGGATCAGCCCCAGCATTTT
v_gene: TRBV25-1; abundance: many; d_gene: TRBD2; j_gene: TRBJ2-7; CDR3aa: CASSAGLAGVDEQYF; CDR3nt: TGTGCCAGCAGTGCCGGACTAGCGGGAGTCGACGAGCAGTACTTC
v_gene: TRBV10-3; abundance: NA; d_gene: NA; j_gene: TRBJ2-3; CDR3aa: CAISDPTGLDTDTQYF; CDR3nt: TGTGCCATCAGTGACCCTACAGGCTTGGACACAGATACGCAGTATTTT
v_gene: TRBV15; abundance: NA; d_gene: TRBD1; j_gene: TRBJ1-1; CDR3aa: CATSPDRGLTEAFF; CDR3nt: TGTGCCACCAGTCCCGACAGGGGGTTGACTGAAGCTTTCTTT
v_gene: TRBV9; abundance: NA; d_gene: NA; j_gene: TRBJ2-5; CDR3aa: CASSVHYLPPQETQYF; CDR3nt: TGTGCCAGCAGCGTTCATTATTTACCCCCACAAGAGACCCAGTACTTC
v_gene: TRBV5-1; abundance: NA; d_gene: NA; j_gene: TRBJ1-1; CDR3aa: CASTNRAGDTEAFF; CDR3nt: TGCGCCAGCACGAACAGGGCTGGGGACACTGAAGCTTTCTTT